One and the same sample provided the 4 T cell receptor beta chains below, sequenced in a study of cytomegalovirus exposure and HLA in healthy donors (dated by TCRdb to 2017 to 2019). The protocol used for the library was the immunoSEQ multiplex PCR assay. The clones in this table, taken by TCRdb from immuneACCESS, are in-frame only. Not every clone is retained; where verified, under half of the shortfall comes from an unresolved V gene, and the cause of the rest is unknown. This sample gives about 120,000 clones in total; approximately 87% of them show up just once. Together, the top ten hold approximately 2% of the sample. Sequenced material: PBMCs. Receptor source: a woman in her twenties or thirties in good health and CMV-seronegative.

The CDR3, as DNA: TGTGCCAGCAGCTTAGCCTTGGGCTACACCTTC. This encodes CASSLALGYTF. This sequence joins TRBV7-9 and TRBJ1-2; no definite D call. The CDR3 sequence is 11 residues long. V lost 0 bases, J lost 8 bases, and 4 bases lay in between. Germline lookup yields CDR1 SEHNR and CDR2 FQNEAQ (reference sequence).

The chain recombines TRBV5-4 with TRBJ1-5; 8 bases are a match to TRBD1. The CDR3 has 14 amino acids. Germline V lookup: CDR1 SGHNT, CDR2 YYREEE (reference sequence). The V and J ends lost 5 bases and 5 bases, in that order; junction bases with no gene match: 6. The chain's CDR3 is CASSLQGVDQPQHF. DNA for the CDR3: TGTGCCAGCAGTTTACAGGGGGTGGATCAGCCCCAGCATTTT.

This clone was recorded only once. The chain recombines TRBV29-1 with TRBJ2-1, with 9 bases aligning to TRBD2. The CDR3 is made up of 14 amino acids. The germline V gene has CDR1 SQVTM and CDR2 ANQGSEA. The J segment lost 6 bases and the V segment lost 6 bases, leaving 9 bases of the junction unmatched. In DNA form, the CDR3 reads TGCAGCGTCGCCGAGGCGGGGGGGATCAATGAGCAGTTCTTC. The encoded protein is CSVAEAGGINEQFF.

The chain joins TRBV18 to TRBJ2-3, with TRBD2 as a possible D gene (6 bases). CDR1 is KGHSH and CDR2 is LQKENI in the germline V gene. There are 16 residues in the CDR3. The V end lost 2 bases, the J end lost 0 bases, and 12 bases lay between the germline ends. The chain's CDR3 is CASSPMEGRSTDTQYF. CDR3 sequence (DNA): TGTGCCAGCTCACCAATGGAGGGGAGGAGCACAGATACGCAGTATTTT.